Detailed here is one TCR beta chain. The antigen is undetermined. The sample comes from a study of T cell responses to AZD1222 COVID-19 vaccine. The germline V and J ends were trimmed by 0 bases and 2 bases, with 8 bases remaining between them. Germline CDR1 and CDR2: LGHDT and YNNKEL (reference sequence). The CDR3 sequence is 15 residues long. Here immunoSEQ multiplex PCR was the method, and the copy in TCRdb shows in-frame clones only, minus some. The sample records over 150,000 clones, 90% being singletons. Study-wide results and caveats: Clonal diversity may have been underestimated in mostly white British donors. Two doses of AZD1222 preceded a rise in Spike-specific TCR breadth and depth. Seropositivity was recorded at baseline in only a handful of AZD1222 recipients.

The source material was peripheral blood, sampled on day 0 of AZD1222 vaccination. This chain connects TRBV3-1 (or the pseudogene TRBV3-2) to TRBJ1-3; D not resolved. This TCR was recovered from an adult in good health. This CDR3 is CASSQDGVTGNTIYF. Here the CDR3 DNA reads TGTGCCAGCAGCCAAGACGGAGTTACTGGAAACACCATATATTTT.